Detailed here is one T cell receptor beta chain. The record originates from a study of blood T cell repertoires in COVID-19. Produced via immunoSEQ multiplex PCR; TCRdb's table is partial and in-frame only. The top ten hold 4.5% of the sample, which has some 99,000 clones, around nine tenths seen once. From germline, CDR1 is MNHNS and CDR2 SASEGT. The length of the CDR3 is 13 residues. V was pared by 1 base and J by 3 bases, with 6 bases between. The J gene is TRBJ1-2, the V gene TRBV6-1; tentatively, D is TRBD1 (5 bases). This clonotype was obtained from a man between 65 and 85 years old with acute or convalescent COVID-19. The sequenced material came from peripheral blood. CDR3: CASSEGRDYGYTF. The CDR3 DNA reads TGTGCCAGCAGTGAAGGCAGGGACTATGGCTACACCTTC.